The rows below give T cell receptor beta chains drawn from one sample of a study of naive and memory T cell subsets. One entry per CDR3 protein results from TCRdb running MiXCR on the UMI-ligation and nested PCR reads. In the table there are roughly 27,000 distinct CDR3 sequences, approximately 12% of which are singletons. The sequenced sample was effector memory CD4+ T cells from blood. These receptors came from a human donor in good health. Both conserved end residues are part of each CDR3. A D gene is named only where the DNA matches it firmly. The size of a clone is reported for some rows only, either as once, few or many, or as a class for expanded clones.

>-|TRBJ2-3|TRBV7-2|-
CASSSYGVQSSAQYF
TGTGCCAGCAGCTCCTATGGGGTGCAGTCGTCTGCGCAGTATTTT
>many|TRBJ2-6|TRBV6-1|-
CAEAPQGSGANVLTF
TGTGCCGAAGCTCCCCAGGGGTCGGGGGCCAACGTCCTGACTTTC
>-|TRBJ1-1|TRBV7-9|-
CASSLRMAGNTEAFF
TGTGCCAGCAGCTTAAGAATGGCAGGGAACACTGAAGCTTTCTTT
>medium-sized|TRBJ2-7|TRBV20-1|-
CSAPLRTLYEQYF
TGCAGTGCTCCCCTGCGGACACTCTACGAGCAGTACTTC
>-|TRBJ2-7|TRBV6-2/TRBV6-3|-
CASSYYGGTYEQYF
TGTGCCAGCAGTTACTATGGCGGAACCTACGAGCAGTACTTC
>many|TRBJ2-7|TRBV7-8|TRBD2
CASTPREGSYEQYF
TGTGCCAGCACTCCCCGGGAGGGGTCCTACGAGCAGTACTTC
>few|TRBJ1-1|TRBV7-2|-
CASSPPPLSTEAFF
TGTGCCAGCAGCCCTCCACCGCTATCCACTGAAGCTTTCTTT
>many|TRBJ1-2|TRBV6-2/TRBV6-3|TRBD1
CASSVGRQGGYTF
TGTGCCAGCAGCGTGGGGAGACAGGGCGGCTACACCTTC
>few|TRBJ2-5|TRBV18|TRBD1
CATRAGTGGSNQETQYF
TGTGCCACCCGAGCGGGGACAGGGGGCTCGAACCAAGAGACCCAGTACTTC
>many|TRBJ2-1|TRBV11-2|-
CASSRPTGKRSNEQFF
TGTGCCAGCAGCCGTCCTACAGGGAAGAGAAGCAATGAGCAGTTCTTC
>many|TRBJ2-4|TRBV7-8|TRBD1
CASSLEDRVSTKNIQYF
TGTGCCAGCAGCTTAGAGGACAGGGTATCGACCAAAAACATTCAGTACTTC
>few|TRBJ1-2|TRBV29-1|-
CSVEQQGAGGYTF
TGCAGCGTTGAACAACAGGGTGCGGGTGGCTACACCTTC
>few|TRBJ2-1|TRBV10-3|-
CAISEEGYNEQFF
TGTGCCATCAGTGAAGAGGGCTACAATGAGCAGTTCTTC
>many|TRBJ1-2|TRBV29-1|-
CSAEGANYGYTF
TGCAGCGCCGAGGGAGCTAACTATGGCTACACCTTC
>many|TRBJ1-6|TRBV19|-
CASGIRTEPNSPLHF
TGTGCCAGTGGGATCCGGACAGAACCAAATTCACCCCTCCACTTT
>few|TRBJ1-3|TRBV5-5|-
CASSPQQAGNTIYF
TGTGCCAGCAGTCCACAGCAAGCTGGAAACACCATATATTTT
>-|TRBJ2-2|TRBV12-3/TRBV12-4|TRBD1
CASSSWTGGRAAELFF
TGTGCCAGCAGTTCTTGGACAGGCGGGCGTGCCGCGGAGCTGTTTTTT
>few|TRBJ1-5|TRBV6-1|-
CATTGSNQPQHF
TGTGCCACCACGGGGAGCAATCAGCCCCAGCATTTT
>few|TRBJ1-1|TRBV7-2|-
CASSAWGVEAFF
TGTGCCAGCAGCGCCTGGGGGGTTGAAGCTTTCTTT
>many|TRBJ2-2|TRBV7-2|TRBD2
CASSLGPGRAYVGELFF
TGTGCCAGCAGCTTAGGTCCCGGGAGGGCCTATGTCGGGGAGCTGTTTTTT
>-|TRBJ2-3|TRBV29-1|TRBD2
CSVESGGPGDTQYF
TGCAGCGTTGAATCGGGGGGGCCTGGAGATACGCAGTATTTT
>-|TRBJ1-4|TRBV7-2|-
CASSRTGSDGEKLFF
TGTGCCAGCAGCCGTACAGGGTCTGACGGGGAAAAACTGTTTTTT